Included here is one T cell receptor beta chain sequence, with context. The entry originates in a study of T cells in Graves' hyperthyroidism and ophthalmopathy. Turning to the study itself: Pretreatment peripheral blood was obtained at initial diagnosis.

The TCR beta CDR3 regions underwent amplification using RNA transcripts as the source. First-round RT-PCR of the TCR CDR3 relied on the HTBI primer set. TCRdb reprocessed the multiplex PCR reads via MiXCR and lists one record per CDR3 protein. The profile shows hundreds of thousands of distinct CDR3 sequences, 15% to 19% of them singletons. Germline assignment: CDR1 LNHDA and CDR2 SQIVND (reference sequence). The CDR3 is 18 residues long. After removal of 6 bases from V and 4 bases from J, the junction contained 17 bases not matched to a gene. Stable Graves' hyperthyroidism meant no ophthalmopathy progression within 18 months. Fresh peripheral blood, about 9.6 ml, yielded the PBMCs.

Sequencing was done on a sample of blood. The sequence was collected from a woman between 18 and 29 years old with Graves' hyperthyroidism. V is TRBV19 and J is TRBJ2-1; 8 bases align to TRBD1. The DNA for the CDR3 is TGTGCCAGTAGCCCGGGACAGGCCACGCGGGATCGGTACAATGAGCAGTTCTTC. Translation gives CASSPGQATRDRYNEQFF.